This entry lists 29 T cell receptor beta chains sequenced from one sample in a study of cytomegalovirus exposure and HLA in healthy donors. PCR employed 60 Vbeta and 13 Jbeta primers. Assay: immunoSEQ multiplex PCR; the TCRdb copy retains only in-frame clones and omits some. The sample has about 48,000 clones, and its top ten clones hold around 5.6%. Sequencing used PBMCs. These TCRs come from a male donor in good health and CMV-seropositive.

V and J are TRBV6-5 and TRBJ2-1; 8 nucleotides match TRBD2. The CDR3 has 15 residues. V shed 4 bases, J shed 5 bases, and the junction held 7 bases outside the gene matches. Germline V gives CDR1 MNHEY, CDR2 SVGAGI. The CDR3 protein is CASSFRASGHNEQFF. CDR3 DNA sequence: TGTGCCAGCAGTTTTCGGGCTAGCGGGCACAATGAGCAGTTCTTC.

This chain uses TRBV27 with TRBJ2-5, with TRBD2 matching 8 bases. J lost 5 bases, V lost 4 bases, and 9 bases had no gene match. The CDR3 totals 15 residues. Germline-derived CDR1 and CDR2 are MNHEY and SMNVEV (reference sequence). The CDR3 is CASSSELAAGETQYF. DNA of the CDR3: TGTGCCAGCAGTTCTGAACTAGCGGCTGGTGAGACCCAGTACTTC.

This chain connects TRBV9 to TRBJ2-6; D may be TRBD2 (5 bases). Trimming pared 2 bases from V and 0 bases from J, leaving 12 bases between. CDR3 size: 17 residues. CDR1 SGDLS and CDR2 YYNGEE come from the germline V gene. The CDR3 spells CASSVEVLYSGANVLTF. CDR3 in DNA: TGTGCCAGCAGCGTGGAGGTACTATACTCTGGGGCCAACGTCCTGACTTTC.

The chain combines TRBV19 with TRBJ1-1; D unclear. CDR1 LNHDA and CDR2 SQIVND come from the germline V gene (reference sequence). CDR3 size: 11 residues. Trimming cost V 4 bases and J 11 bases, with 11 bases left between them. CDR3 bases: TGTGCCAGTAGTAGAGGGCTGAGTGCTTTCTTT. Translation gives CASSRGLSAFF.

This chain links TRBV5-1 with TRBJ2-7, with D unclear. Germline V CDR1 and CDR2: SGHRS, YFSETQ. Trimming stripped 0 bases from V and 2 bases from J, with 12 bases between. The CDR3 runs 15 residues. CDR3 nucleotides: TGCGCCAGCAGCTTGGTCTTCGGTATGACCTACGAGCAGTACTTC. Translating it yields CASSLVFGMTYEQYF.

The genes are TRBV19 and TRBJ2-3; D perhaps matches TRBD2 (5 bases). This CDR3 is built from 14 residues. Deletions cut 6 bases from V and 0 bases from J, with 10 bases between. Germline V gene data show CDR1 as LNHDA and CDR2 as SQIVND (reference sequence). The CDR3 region has the DNA TGTGCCAGTAGGGAGGACCCTAGCACAGATACGCAGTATTTT. Its translation is CASREDPSTDTQYF. Looking up the rest from reference TRBV19 and TRBJ2-3 gives the full variable domain: DGGITQSPKYLFRKEGQNVTLSCEQNLNHDAMYWYRQDPGQGLRLIYYSQIVNDFQKGDIAEGYSVSREKKESFPLTVTSAQKNPTAFYLCASREDPSTDTQYFGPGTRLTVL.

As DNA, the CDR3 is TGTGCCAGCTCCGGGACAGGGGATCAGCCCCAGCATTTT. This codes for CASSGTGDQPQHF. The chain uses TRBV18 and TRBJ1-5; TRBD1 matches at 10 bases. The CDR3 totals 13 residues. The V gene's germline CDR1 is KGHSH and CDR2 LQKENI. The V segment lost 6 bases and the J segment 5 bases; nucleotides outside the gene matches: 1. Together with reference TRBV18 and TRBJ1-5, the CDR3 gives the full variable domain: NAGVMQNPRHLVRRRGQEARLRCSPMKGHSHVYWYRQLPEEGLKFMVYLQKENIIDESGMPKERFSAEFPKEGPSILRIQQVVRGDSAAYFCASSGTGDQPQHFGDGTRLSIL.

CDR3 region: CASSLRGESAGNTIYF. CDR3 coding DNA: TGCGCCAGCAGCCTGCGGGGGGAATCGGCTGGAAACACCATATATTTT. The V and J genes are TRBV5-1 and TRBJ1-3, with a possible D match to TRBD1 (5 bases). V was clipped by 4 bases and J by 2 bases, with 16 bases between them. The CDR3 length is 16 residues. Germline V lookup: CDR1 SGHRS, CDR2 YFSETQ.

The CDR3 here is CASSLEDFYEQYF. The CDR3 DNA reads TGTGCCAGCAGCTTAGAGGACTTCTACGAGCAGTACTTC. The chain is built from TRBV7-8 and TRBJ2-7, with a tentative D call TRBD2 (5 bases). The germline gives CDR1 SGHVS, CDR2 FQNEAQ. V was pared by 1 base and J by 3 bases, with 7 bases between. The CDR3 is 13 residues long.

The chain joins TRBV4-1 to TRBJ2-2; tentative D call: TRBD1 (5 bases). This CDR3 has 19 amino acids. The germline V gene encodes CDR1 MGHRA and CDR2 YSYEKL. Trimming removed 0 bases from V and 5 bases from J, with 22 bases in between. CDR3 sequence reads: CASSQERTGALQVTGELFF. CDR3 DNA: TGCGCCAGCAGCCAAGAACGTACAGGAGCTTTACAGGTGACCGGGGAGCTGTTTTTT.

The chain carries TRBV15 and TRBJ2-3; TRBD2 agrees at 12 bases. This CDR3 has 17 amino acids. V shed 4 bases and J 5 bases; nucleotides not matched to a gene: 10. The V gene's germline CDR1 is LNHNV and CDR2 YYDKDF (reference sequence). The CDR3 DNA reads as TGTGCCACCAGCAAAGGACTAGCGGGGACGGGTGTAGATACGCAGTATTTT. This encodes CATSKGLAGTGVDTQYF.

The chain joins TRBV29-1 to TRBJ2-3; D may be TRBD2 (5 bases). V was clipped by 6 bases and J by 3 bases, with 13 bases between them. CDR1 and CDR2 (germline): SQVTM, ANQGSEA. This CDR3 spans 13 amino acids. In DNA, the CDR3 is TGCAGCGTGGTACGGGGTGGAACAGATACGCAGTATTTT. Protein product: CSVVRGGTDTQYF.

The V and J genes are TRBV28 and TRBJ2-3; D not certain. From germline, CDR1 is MDHEN and CDR2 SYDVKM. The CDR3 sequence is 12 residues long. V gave up 6 bases and J gave up 7 bases, with 11 bases separating them. This CDR3 is CASSPLEYTQYF. The CDR3 nucleotides are TGTGCCAGCAGCCCGTTGGAGTATACGCAGTATTTT. Drawing the rest from reference TRBV28 and TRBJ2-3, the complete variable domain is DVKVTQSSRYLVKRTGEKVFLECVQDMDHENMFWYRQDPGLGLRLIYFSYDVKMKEKGDIPEGYSVSREKKERFSLILESASTNQTSMYLCASSPLEYTQYFGPGTRLTVL.

The chain is built from TRBV7-2 and TRBJ2-7, with TRBD2 identical over 7 bases. Trimming cost V 5 bases and J 7 bases; bases outside gene matches: 14. Germline CDR1 reads SGHTA; CDR2 reads FQGNSA. The CDR3 loop spans 15 amino acids. CDR3: CASSPQVAGDLEQYF. The CDR3 bases are TGTGCCAGCAGCCCCCAGGTTGCGGGGGACTTGGAGCAGTACTTC.

The rearrangement joins TRBV9 to TRBJ2-3, with a possible D match to TRBD1 (7 bases). Germline V gene data show CDR1 as SGDLS and CDR2 as YYNGEE. CDR3 length: 15 amino acids. Trimming cost V 1 base and J 4 bases, with 13 bases left between them. This chain's CDR3 is CASSVLGGGADTQYF. Written as DNA, the CDR3 is TGTGCCAGCAGCGTATTAGGAGGGGGCGCAGATACGCAGTATTTT. Supplemented by reference TRBV9 and TRBJ2-3, the full variable domain reads DSGVTQTPKHLITATGQRVTLRCSPRSGDLSVYWYQQSLDQGLQFLIQYYNGEERAKGNILERFSAQQFPDLHSELNLSSLELGDSALYFCASSVLGGGADTQYFGPGTRLTVL.

This sequence joins TRBV7-3 and TRBJ2-7, with D perhaps matching TRBD2 (7 bases). CDR3 size: 14 residues. The V gene lost 3 bases and the J gene lost 4 bases, with 13 bases spanning the gap. The germline V gene has CDR1 SGHTA and CDR2 FQGTGA. CDR3 sequence (DNA): TGTGCCAGCAGCTTCGCGGGGGCAGGATACGAGCAGTACTTC. Amino acid sequence: CASSFAGAGYEQYF. The full variable domain, rest sourced from reference TRBV7-3 and TRBJ2-7, is GAGVSQTPSNKVTEKGKYVELRCDPISGHTALYWYRQSLGQGPEFLIYFQGTGAADDSGLPNDRFFAVRPEGSVSTLKIQRTERGDSAVYLCASSFAGAGYEQYFGPGTRLTVT.

V usage is TRBV9 and J usage is TRBJ2-7, with 9 nucleotides matching TRBD2. The CDR3 length is 15 residues. The ends lost 0 bases at V and 7 bases at J; junction bases unmatched: 8. Germline loops: CDR1 SGDLS, CDR2 YYNGEE. The CDR3: CASSVGGGASGEQYF. For the CDR3, the DNA is TGTGCCAGCAGCGTAGGCGGGGGGGCTTCAGGGGAGCAGTACTTC.

V is TRBV4-3 and J is TRBJ1-4, with D possibly matching TRBD1 (5 bases). The CDR3 contains 16 residues. V was cut by 0 bases and J by 7 bases, with 15 bases left in between. CDR1 LGHNA and CDR2 YSLEER come from the germline V gene. This chain's CDR3 is CASSQDVGGAGEKLFF. DNA for the CDR3: TGCGCCAGCAGCCAAGATGTTGGAGGGGCTGGTGAAAAACTGTTTTTT.

The rearrangement uses TRBV5-4 and TRBJ2-2, with D perhaps matching TRBD2 (6 bases). Germline CDR1 SGHNT, CDR2 YYREEE (reference sequence). This CDR3 spans 15 amino acids. Trimming removed 2 bases at V and 2 bases at J, with 10 bases between. The CDR3 is CASSFSSENTGELFF. CDR3 bases: TGTGCCAGCAGCTTCTCTAGCGAAAACACCGGGGAGCTGTTTTTT.

The rearrangement uses TRBV21-1 and TRBJ1-5; TRBD1 reflects the table's D call only, with no check against the DNA. TRBV21-1 is a pseudogene segment. The CDR3 sequence is 15 residues long. The CDR3 here is CASSAQQGVQHPQHF. In nucleotides, the CDR3 is TGTGCCAGCAGCGCACAACAGGGGGTTCAGCATCCCCAGCATTTT.

The chain employs TRBV9 and TRBJ2-3, with 9 positions matching TRBD2. Germline CDR1 SGDLS, CDR2 YYNGEE. J gave up 3 bases and V 3 bases, and 5 bases lay outside the gene matches. The CDR3 is 15 amino acids. CDR3 bases: TGTGCCAGCAGCGCCGGGACTAGCCGAACAGATACGCAGTATTTT. This codes for CASSAGTSRTDTQYF.

CDR3 nucleotides: TGTGCCAGCTCACGACCAAACTACGAGCAGTACTTC. It specifies CASSRPNYEQYF. The rearrangement links TRBV18 to TRBJ2-5, with D uncertain. The end of the DNA fits TRBJ2-7 better, so the J call may be wrong. The length of the CDR3 is 12 residues. The germline V gene has CDR1 KGHSH and CDR2 LQKENI.

The chain is built from TRBV5-1 and TRBJ2-7; 10 nucleotides align to TRBD1. After removal of 3 bases from V and 2 bases from J, the junction contained 5 bases not matched to a gene. Germline CDR1 reads SGHRS; CDR2 reads YFSETQ. CDR3 length equals 15 residues. The CDR3 reads CASSSPGQGAYEQYF. In DNA form, the CDR3 reads TGCGCCAGCAGCTCCCCCGGACAGGGGGCCTACGAGCAGTACTTC.

This chain joins TRBV28 and TRBJ1-1; a possible D gene is TRBD1 (5 bases). Looked up from germline, CDR1 is MDHEN and CDR2 is SYDVKM. Trimming stripped 10 bases from V and 4 bases from J, with 19 bases between. This CDR3 is 14 amino acids long. The CDR3 sequence is CATRRGKIGTEAFF. DNA for the CDR3: TGTGCCACGCGACGGGGGAAGATCGGCACTGAAGCTTTCTTT.

The chain couples TRBV4-1 to TRBJ1-1; 7 bases map to TRBD1. Germline CDR1 and CDR2: MGHRA and YSYEKL. CDR3 length equals 15 residues. The trim removed 1 base at V and 1 base at J, leaving 3 bases unmatched. CDR3 coding DNA: TGCGCCAGCAGCCAAGTTCAGGGGGAGAACACTGAAGCTTTCTTT. Translation: CASSQVQGENTEAFF.

V is TRBV16 and J is TRBJ2-5; D gene unclear. Germline CDR1 is KGHSY and CDR2 is FQNENV. This CDR3 has 15 amino acids. V shed 2 bases and J shed 1 base, with 11 bases lying between them. CDR3 in amino acids: CASSQHLRLQETQYF. CDR3 coding DNA: TGTGCCAGCAGCCAACATCTGCGGCTCCAAGAGACCCAGTACTTC.

The V call is TRBV11-2, the J call TRBJ1-2; maybe TRBD1 (5 bases). Germline V gene lookup returns CDR1 SGHAT and CDR2 FQNNGV. This CDR3 region has 13 residues. The V gene lost 1 base and the J gene lost 8 bases, with 11 bases spanning the gap. The CDR3 protein is CASSLAGSRGYTF. The CDR3 nucleotides read TGTGCCAGCAGCTTAGCAGGGTCTCGGGGCTACACCTTC. The full variable domain, in which reference TRBV11-2 and TRBJ1-2 provide the parts outside the CDR3, is EAGVAQSPRYKIIEKRQSVAFWCNPISGHATLYWYQQILGQGPKLLIQFQNNGVVDDSQLPKDRFSAERLKGVDSTLKIQPAKLEDSAVYLCASSLAGSRGYTFGSGTRLTVV.

The V and J genes are TRBV7-9 and TRBJ2-1; possible D gene TRBD2, 6 bases. The germline gives CDR1 SEHNR, CDR2 FQNEAQ (reference sequence). V shed 3 bases and J shed 5 bases, with 17 bases lying between them. The CDR3 sequence is 16 residues long. CDR3 protein: CASSFPTGSADNEQFF. The CDR3 nucleotides are TGTGCCAGCAGCTTCCCCACCGGGAGCGCTGACAATGAGCAGTTCTTC.

DNA of the CDR3: TGTGCCAGCAGCTTGGTTGGGGGGGGGACTTTAGGCACAGATACGCAGTATTTT. This gives the protein CASSLVGGGTLGTDTQYF. This sequence joins TRBV7-2 and TRBJ2-3, with 7 bases aligning to TRBD2. V trimming: 3 bases; J trimming: 1 base; junction bases outside the gene matches: 13. The CDR3 length is 18 residues. Germline loops: CDR1 SGHTA, CDR2 FQGNSA.